The sequence of this TCR beta chain was determined in a study of T cell changes during pregnancy in multiple sclerosis. CDR1 and CDR2 from the germline V gene are SQVTM and ANQGSEA. Between the trimmed V and J ends, which lost 2 bases and 7 bases, there was a span of 9 bases. This CDR3 is built from 11 residues. Using immunoSEQ multiplex PCR, the repertoire was profiled, and TCRdb retains in-frame clones only, with some absent. The sample has 50,000 to 60,000 clones, approximately 90% seen once; the top ten hold about 3.7%. The sequencing used peripheral blood, collected after pregnancy. This clonotype originated in a female donor in good health, enrolled as a control in a pregnancy study. This chain uses TRBV29-1 with TRBJ2-7, with a tentative D call TRBD1 (5 bases). The CDR3 spells CSVELQGEQYF. The CDR3, as DNA: TGCAGCGTTGAACTGCAGGGAGAGCAGTACTTC.